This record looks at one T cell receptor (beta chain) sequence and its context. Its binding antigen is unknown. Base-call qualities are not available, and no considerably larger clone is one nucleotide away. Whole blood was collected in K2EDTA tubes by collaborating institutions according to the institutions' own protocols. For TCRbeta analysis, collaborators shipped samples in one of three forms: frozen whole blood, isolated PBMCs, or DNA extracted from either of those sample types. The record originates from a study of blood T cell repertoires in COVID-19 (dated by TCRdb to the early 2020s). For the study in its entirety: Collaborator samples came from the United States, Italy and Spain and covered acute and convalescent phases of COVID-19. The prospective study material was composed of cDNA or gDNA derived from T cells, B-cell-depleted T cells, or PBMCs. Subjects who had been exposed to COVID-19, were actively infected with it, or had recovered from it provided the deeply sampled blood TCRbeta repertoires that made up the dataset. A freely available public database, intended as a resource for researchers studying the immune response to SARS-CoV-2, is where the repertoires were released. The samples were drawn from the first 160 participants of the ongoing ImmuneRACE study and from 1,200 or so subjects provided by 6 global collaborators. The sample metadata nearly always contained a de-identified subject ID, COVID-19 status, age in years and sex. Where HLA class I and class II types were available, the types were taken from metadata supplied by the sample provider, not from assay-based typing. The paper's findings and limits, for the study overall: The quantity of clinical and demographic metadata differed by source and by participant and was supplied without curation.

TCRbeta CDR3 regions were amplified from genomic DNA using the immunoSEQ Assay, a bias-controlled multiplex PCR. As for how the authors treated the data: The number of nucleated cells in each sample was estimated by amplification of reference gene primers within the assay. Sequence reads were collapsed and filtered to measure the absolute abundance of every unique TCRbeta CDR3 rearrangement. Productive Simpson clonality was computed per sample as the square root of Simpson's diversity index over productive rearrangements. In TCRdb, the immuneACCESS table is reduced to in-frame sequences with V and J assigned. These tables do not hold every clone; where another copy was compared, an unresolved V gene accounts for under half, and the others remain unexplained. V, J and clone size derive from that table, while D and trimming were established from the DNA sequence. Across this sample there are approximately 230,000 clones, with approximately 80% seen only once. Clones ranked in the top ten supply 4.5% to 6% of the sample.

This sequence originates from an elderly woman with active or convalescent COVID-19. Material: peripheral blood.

The CDR3 reads as follows: CASRPGARGDQPQHF. The nucleotides read TGTGCCAGCAGACCCGGGGCGCGGGGGGACCAGCCCCAGCATTTT. The sequence joins TRBV28 to TRBJ1-5; perhaps TRBD1 is the D gene, with 5 bases matching. The CDR3 has 15 amino acids, counting the end cysteine and phenylalanine. Only the CDR3 DNA is retained, 45 bases long and in frame from the first base. At the junction V is shortened by 6 bases and J by 7 bases, with 19 bases in between. Reading the germline V gene gives CDR1 MDHEN and CDR2 SYDVKM.